This T cell receptor beta chain was found in a study of blood T cell repertoires in COVID-19 (dated by TCRdb to the early 2020s). Broadly, across the study: The collaborator samples originated in the United States, Italy and Spain and spanned the acute and convalescent phases of COVID-19. The material from the prospective study consisted of cDNA or gDNA derived from T cells, B-cell-depleted T cells, or PBMCs. The dataset comprised deeply sampled blood TCRbeta repertoires from subjects exposed to, actively infected with, or recovered from COVID-19. The repertoires were released in a freely available public database intended as a resource for research on the immune response to SARS-CoV-2. The samples were drawn from two sources: the first 160 participants of the ongoing ImmuneRACE study, and approximately 1,300 subjects contributed by 6 global collaborators. Nearly every sample came with metadata listing a de-identified subject ID, COVID-19 status, age in years and sex. Where available, HLA class I and class II types were taken from metadata supplied by the sample provider and were not determined by assay-based typing.

The collaborating institutions used their own protocols to collect whole blood in K2EDTA tubes. For TCRbeta analysis, collaborator samples were shipped as frozen whole blood, as isolated PBMCs, or as DNA extracted from either sample type. CDR1 and CDR2 are drawn from the germline V gene: SNHLY, FYNNEI. From cysteine to phenylalanine, the CDR3 is 14 amino acids long. Here the CDR3 DNA is all that survives: 42 bases in frame from base 1. V and J are truncated by 6 bases and 6 bases respectively, leaving an intervening sequence of 14 bases. Concerning this clone itself: Its antigen remains undetermined. Base qualities are missing; no much larger clone stands one base away.

The immunoSEQ Assay, a bias-controlled multiplex PCR, was used to amplify TCRbeta CDR3 regions from genomic DNA. Processing in the source paper ran as follows. The number of nucleated cells in each sample was estimated by amplification of reference gene primers within the assay. To quantify the absolute abundance of each unique TCRbeta CDR3 rearrangement, sequence reads were collapsed and filtered. For each sample, productive Simpson clonality was calculated as the square root of Simpson's diversity index across productive rearrangements. Sourced from immuneACCESS, this table was stored by TCRdb with only in-frame sequences that have V and J called. A share of the clones is absent; for the studies checked, an unresolved V gene accounts for under half, and the remainder has no known explanation. V, J and clone size are taken as reported in that table, and D and trimming were inferred from the DNA itself. The sample contains 130,000 or so clones, under 85% of them found a single time. The ten largest account for 1.6% of the sample.

Study-wide conclusions, independent of this receptor: The quantity of clinical and demographic metadata differed by source and by participant and was supplied without curation.

Specimen: peripheral blood. Rearrangement joined TRBV2 to TRBJ1-4, and possibly TRBD1, on 6 matching bases. The receptor was isolated from a human donor in a cohort sampled during active COVID-19. The CDR3 sequence is CASREPGQDEKLFF. The DNA sequence is TGTGCCAGCAGAGAACCGGGACAAGATGAAAAACTGTTTTTT.